This T cell receptor (beta chain) was recovered during a study of cytomegalovirus exposure and HLA in healthy donors. Study-wide background: Per a later analysis, the approximately 690 first-cohort and more than 100 validation repertoires shared one platform.

Some clones are missing from TCRdb's copy, which holds only in-frame ones; the method was immunoSEQ multiplex PCR. Among tens of thousands of clones, approximately 90% were seen once, and the ten largest hold roughly 3.8%. Study-level results: The study designated fewer than 200 TCR beta chains cytomegalovirus-associated. Among TCR sequences, most were rare, though some public TCRs appeared in many donors. In vitro experiments confirmed that three CMV-associated chains were specific for CMV antigens.

Of note for this clone: Its antigen is as yet unknown.

CDR1 SGHTS and CDR2 YDEGEE come from the germline V gene. Trimming pared 7 bases from V and 0 bases from J, leaving 8 bases between. CDR3 length: 13 residues. V usage is TRBV5-8 and J usage is TRBJ1-3, with no clear D. Sequenced sample: PBMCs. This receptor was obtained from a young woman in good health and CMV-seropositive. CDR3 region: CASEMSSGNTIYF. The CDR3 coding sequence is TGTGCCAGCGAGATGAGCTCTGGAAACACCATATATTTT.